A single TCR beta chain is shown here with its context. What it binds is not known. Addition of a universal primer site occurred through template switching, and cDNA carried unique molecular identifiers. Each CDR3 protein gets one entry after TCRdb re-called the 5' RACE reads with MiXCR. The repertoire has some 600,000 distinct CDR3 sequences, under 8.5% of them found once; the top ten carry over 1.5%. This entry comes from a study of identical twins. Study findings and constraints: Modelling approaches yielded underestimates of out-of-frame TCR alpha sharing between monozygotic twins.

The CDR3 extends over 16 amino acids. Germline values: CDR1 SGDLS, CDR2 YYNGEE. With 4 bases removed from V and 4 bases from J, the gap between germline ends came to 18 bases. The same sample was also studied in work on yellow fever vaccine responses in identical twins.

The source is a woman younger than 30 in good health. Material: PBMCs. J is TRBJ2-1 and V is TRBV9, with a weak D call TRBD2 (6 bases). The CDR3 region is CASSPSGTPQYNEQFF. CDR3 DNA sequence: TGTGCCAGCAGCCCCTCCGGGACTCCCCAATACAATGAGCAGTTCTTC.